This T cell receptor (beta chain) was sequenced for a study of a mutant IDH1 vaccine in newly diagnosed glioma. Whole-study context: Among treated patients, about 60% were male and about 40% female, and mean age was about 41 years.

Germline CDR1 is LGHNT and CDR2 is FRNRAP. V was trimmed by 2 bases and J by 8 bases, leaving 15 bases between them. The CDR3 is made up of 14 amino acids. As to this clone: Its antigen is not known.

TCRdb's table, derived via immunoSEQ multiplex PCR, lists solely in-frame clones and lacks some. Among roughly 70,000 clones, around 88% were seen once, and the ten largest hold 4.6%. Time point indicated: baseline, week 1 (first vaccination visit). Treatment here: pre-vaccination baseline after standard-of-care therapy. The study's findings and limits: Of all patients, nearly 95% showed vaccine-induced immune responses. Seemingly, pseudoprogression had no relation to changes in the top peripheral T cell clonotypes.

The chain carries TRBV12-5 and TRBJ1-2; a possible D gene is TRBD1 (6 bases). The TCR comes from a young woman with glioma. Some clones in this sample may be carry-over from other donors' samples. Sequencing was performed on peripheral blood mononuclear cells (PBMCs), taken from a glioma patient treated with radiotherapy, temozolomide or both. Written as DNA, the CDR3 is TGTGCTAGTGGTTTGTCAGGGGTTCCCAGAGGCTACACCTTC. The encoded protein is CASGLSGVPRGYTF.